This T cell receptor beta chain comes out of a study of T cells in Graves' hyperthyroidism and ophthalmopathy (dated by TCRdb to the late 2010s). For context, the study as a whole: Peripheral blood samples were taken at the time of initial diagnosis, prior to any treatment. TCR V-J signatures able to tell the groups apart were searched for in a discovery cohort of 100 patients, of whom roughly 42 had Graves' ophthalmopathy and 57 had stable Graves' hyperthyroidism. An independent validation cohort of under 20 hyperthyroidism patients and about 16 patients who later progressed to ophthalmopathy tested prospective prediction of ophthalmopathy. The 90 to 100 discovery patients were randomly divided into training and test sets at a 7:3 ratio. In roughly six Graves' hyperthyroidism patients, the study also compared T-cell repertoires from thyroid tissue with T-cell repertoires from blood. After blood sampling, hyperthyroidism patients were treated with methimazole at a starting dose of 30 mg daily, and ophthalmopathy patients were treated with high-dose intravenous methylprednisolone. The paper describes TCR Vbeta CDR3 sequencing of 135 peripheral blood samples, made up of 43 ophthalmopathy patients, roughly 80 hyperthyroidism patients and 17 progressor patients.

The TCR beta CDR3 regions were amplified from the RNA transcripts. The TCR CDR3 was subjected to a first round of RT-PCR using the HTBI primer set and the Qiagen OneStep RT-PCR kit. The libraries were constructed in a second round of multiplex PCR and then size-selected and purified. Libraries were sequenced paired-end with 100 bp reads on an Illumina HiSeq2000. Processing in the source paper ran as follows. SOAPnuke was used to process the raw data, removing reads that contained adapters or uncalled bases, had a mean Phred below 15, or lacked an exact match to the constant primer or identifier. COPE v1.2.5 was used to merge the high-quality paired reads, and each unique nucleotide sequence was defined as a clonotype. Clonotypes were aligned to IMGT TRBV, TRBD and TRBJ reference segments using MiTCR v1.1. The analysis included only V-J combinations with a frequency above 0.0001, which together covered over 98% of the repertoires. The TCS score was defined as the ratio of F50 (clonal expansion) to E x V (chaos), calculated using BLOSUM62-based TCRdist between CDR3 peptides within each V-J. Welch's t-statistics and random forest reduced approximately 520 V-J features to under 15, which were used in a naive Bayes classifier (R e1071). TCRdb handled the public reads itself, with Q25 trimming in fastp and clone calling in MiXCR, and kept productive beta chains. Every distinct CDR3 protein forms one entry, paired with its most common genes and DNA. The V and J calls reflect TCRdb's pipeline rather than the authors' work. The sample data list about 400,000 distinct CDR3 sequences, and about 15% of these were observed just once. Together, the top ten hold less than 20% of the sample.

What the authors observed across the whole study: Most expanded thyroid clonotypes (frequency above 0.001) were also found in blood, which suggests that blood repertoires may mirror thyroid immune responses. Sample size was not statistically predetermined, and investigators were not blinded to group allocation. A model built on a 13 V-J signature distinguished ophthalmopathy from stable hyperthyroidism, reaching 87.88% sensitivity and approximately 81% specificity in cross-validation and 80%/75% in testing. During validation, the model predicted progression to ophthalmopathy a median of around six months ahead of onset, with just under 71% sensitivity and around 73% specificity.

Relative to germline, V is 6 bases shorter and J is 3 bases shorter, with 12 bases between their ends. CDR3 length: 14 amino acids, cysteine to phenylalanine. Only the CDR3 DNA stays, 42 bases, in frame from base 1. Moderately to severely active disease, a Clinical Activity Score of at least 3, a NOSPECS grade of at least 4, and a duration under 3 months were present in ophthalmopathy patients. Exclusion was applied to patients with uncontrolled infections, other autoimmune diseases, pregnancy or lactation. Diagnoses were based on clinical symptoms, serum thyroxine and TRAb, thyroid ultrasound and orbital computed tomography. Ficoll-Paque density gradient centrifugation was used to isolate PBMCs from around 10 ml of fresh peripheral blood. Total RNA was extracted with Trizol reagent, and quality was checked on an Agilent 2100 Bioanalyzer. This clonotype was seen repeatedly, ten times or more. The antigen it binds to is not known. Per-nucleotide qualities are absent, and no much larger clonotype sits a single base away.

The chain links TRBV12-3 or TRBV12-4 with TRBJ1-5; no D segment can be confidently identified. Sequenced input: blood. The origin of this receptor is a woman aged 25-40 years with Graves' ophthalmopathy. The nucleotides are TGTGCCAGCAGCAGTGGGCTTTTCAATCAGCCCCAGCATTTT. Its translation is CASSSGLFNQPQHF.